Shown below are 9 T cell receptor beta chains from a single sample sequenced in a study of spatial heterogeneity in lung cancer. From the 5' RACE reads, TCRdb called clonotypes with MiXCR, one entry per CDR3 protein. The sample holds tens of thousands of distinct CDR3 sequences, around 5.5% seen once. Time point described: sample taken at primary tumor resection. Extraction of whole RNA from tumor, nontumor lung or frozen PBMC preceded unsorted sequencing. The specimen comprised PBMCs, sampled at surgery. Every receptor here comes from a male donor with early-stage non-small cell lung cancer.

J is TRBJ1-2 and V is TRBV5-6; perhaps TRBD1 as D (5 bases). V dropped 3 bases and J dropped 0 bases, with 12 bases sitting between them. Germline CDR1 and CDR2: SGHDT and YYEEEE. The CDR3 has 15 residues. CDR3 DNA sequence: TGTGCCAGCAGCTCCCGGGAGGGGCCTAACTATGGCTACACCTTC. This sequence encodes CASSSREGPNYGYTF.

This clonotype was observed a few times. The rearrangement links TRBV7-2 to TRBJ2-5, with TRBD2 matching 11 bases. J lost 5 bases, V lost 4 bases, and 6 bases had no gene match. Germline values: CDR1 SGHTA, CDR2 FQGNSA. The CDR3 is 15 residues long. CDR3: CASSSSLAGGETQYF. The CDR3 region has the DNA TGTGCCAGCAGCTCCTCCCTAGCGGGGGGTGAGACCCAGTACTTC.

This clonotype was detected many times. The CDR3 region has the DNA TGTGCCAGCAGTGGACAGGGGAACTATGGCTACACCTTC. Translation: CASSGQGNYGYTF. The chain carries TRBV25-1 and TRBJ1-2, with 8 bases matching TRBD1. The CDR3 loop spans 13 amino acids. V lost 4 bases, J lost 2 bases, and 0 bases stayed unmatched. Per the germline V gene, CDR1 is MGHDK and CDR2 is SYGVNS.

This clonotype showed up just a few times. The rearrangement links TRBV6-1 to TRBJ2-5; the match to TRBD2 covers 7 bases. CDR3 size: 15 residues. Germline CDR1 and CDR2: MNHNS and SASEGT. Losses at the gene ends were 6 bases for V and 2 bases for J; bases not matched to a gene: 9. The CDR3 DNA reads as TGTGCCAGCAGCCCGGGGGGTCAGTATCAAGAGACCCAGTACTTC. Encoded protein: CASSPGGQYQETQYF.

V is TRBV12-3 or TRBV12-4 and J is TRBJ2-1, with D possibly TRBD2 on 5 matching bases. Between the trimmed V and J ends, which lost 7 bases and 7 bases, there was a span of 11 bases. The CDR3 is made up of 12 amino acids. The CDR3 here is CASIDPGNEQFF. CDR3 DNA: TGTGCCAGCATTGATCCGGGGAATGAGCAGTTCTTC.

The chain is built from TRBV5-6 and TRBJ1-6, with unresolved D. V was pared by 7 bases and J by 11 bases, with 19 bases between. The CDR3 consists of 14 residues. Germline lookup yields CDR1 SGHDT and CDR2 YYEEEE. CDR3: CASRKSFRETPLHF. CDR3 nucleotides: TGTGCCAGCCGAAAATCCTTCCGTGAGACACCCCTCCACTTT.

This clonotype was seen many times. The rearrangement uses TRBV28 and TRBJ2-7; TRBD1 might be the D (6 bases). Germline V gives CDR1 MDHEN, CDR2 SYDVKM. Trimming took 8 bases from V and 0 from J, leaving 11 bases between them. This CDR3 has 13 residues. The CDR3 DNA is TGTGCCAGCCGAACAGGGCGCTCCTACGAGCAGTACTTC. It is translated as CASRTGRSYEQYF.

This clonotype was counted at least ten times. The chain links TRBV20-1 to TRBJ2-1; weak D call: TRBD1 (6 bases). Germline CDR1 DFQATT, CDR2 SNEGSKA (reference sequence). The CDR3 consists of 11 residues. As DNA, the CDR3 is TGCAGGGCAGGGGTAGCCAATGAGCAGTTCTTC. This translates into CRAGVANEQFF.

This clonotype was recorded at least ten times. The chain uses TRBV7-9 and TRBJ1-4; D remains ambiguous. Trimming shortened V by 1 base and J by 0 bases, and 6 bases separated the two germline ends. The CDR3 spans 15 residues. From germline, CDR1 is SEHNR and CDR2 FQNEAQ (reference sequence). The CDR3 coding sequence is TGTGCCAGCAGCTTAGGAGCGTCAACTAATGAAAAACTGTTTTTT. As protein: CASSLGASTNEKLFF.